One sample yielded the 7 T cell receptor beta chains listed below, sequenced in a study of blood T cell repertoires in COVID-19. Measured with immunoSEQ multiplex PCR; TCRdb has only the in-frame clones, and not every one. The sample shows around 240,000 clones, 65% to 90% of them seen only once. The sequenced sample consisted of peripheral blood. These receptors came from a woman aged 40 to 50 who had recovered from COVID-19.

This chain links TRBV28 with TRBJ2-5; D is unclear. From germline, CDR1 is MDHEN and CDR2 SYDVKM. The CDR3 extends over 13 amino acids. V was trimmed by 4 bases and J by 5 bases, leaving 11 bases between them. CDR3 DNA sequence: TGTGCCAGCAGTTCCGGGTCTTTGGAGACCCAGTACTTC. It yields the protein CASSSGSLETQYF.

This clone appeared a few times. The chain recombines TRBV6-1 with TRBJ1-4; D is undetermined. The CDR3 has 16 amino acids. V was trimmed by 0 bases and J by 0 bases, leaving 8 bases between them. Germline V gives CDR1 MNHNS, CDR2 SASEGT. This CDR3 is CASSEALSTTNEKLFF. As DNA, the CDR3 is TGTGCCAGCAGTGAAGCGCTCAGTACAACTAATGAAAAACTGTTTTTT.

This rearrangement joins TRBV5-1 to TRBJ2-3, with 7 bases lining up with TRBD1. The germline V gene encodes CDR1 SGHRS and CDR2 YFSETQ. Trimming cost V 1 base and J 0 bases; bases outside gene matches: 5. The CDR3 is made up of 16 amino acids. CDR3 sequence: CASSLQGVTSTDTQYF. The CDR3 nucleotides are TGCGCCAGCAGCTTGCAGGGGGTTACTAGCACAGATACGCAGTATTTT.

The V and J genes are TRBV6-1 and TRBJ1-5, with a weak D call TRBD1 (5 bases). V was shortened by 2 bases and J by 0 bases, with 11 bases between the two germline ends. The CDR3 runs 16 residues. Per germline, CDR1 MNHNS and CDR2 SASEGT. CDR3 region: CASSEMTAHSNQPQHF. CDR3 bases: TGTGCCAGCAGTGAAATGACAGCACATAGCAATCAGCCCCAGCATTTT.

The V gene is TRBV5-1, the J gene TRBJ1-1; the D gene is possibly TRBD1 (5 bases). CDR3 length: 14 amino acids. The V and J ends lost 4 bases and 1 base respectively, with 11 bases between them. CDR1 is SGHRS, CDR2 YFSETQ, per germline. CDR3 DNA sequence: TGCGCCAGCAGCAAATTAACAGGGAACACTGAAGCTTTCTTT. As protein: CASSKLTGNTEAFF.

This sequence joins TRBV9 and TRBJ1-6; TRBD1 matches 7 bases. Losses at the gene ends were 4 bases for V and 7 bases for J; bases not matched to a gene: 5. Germline V CDR1 and CDR2: SGDLS, YYNGEE. The CDR3 runs to 14 residues. In nucleotides, the CDR3 is TGTGCCAGCAGCCCCGGGACAGCCAATTCACCCCTCCACTTT. It codes for CASSPGTANSPLHF.

The chain couples TRBV10-3 to TRBJ2-7; TRBD2 might be the D (5 bases). Germline V lookup: CDR1 ENHRY, CDR2 SYGVKD. Trimming removed 3 bases at V and 6 bases at J, with 12 bases between. The CDR3 is 13 residues long. The chain's CDR3 is CAISDPLVSEQYF. The CDR3 DNA is TGTGCCATCAGTGACCCACTAGTCTCCGAGCAGTACTTC.